The rows below give T cell receptor gamma chains drawn from one sample of a study of Vδ1+ human thymocytes. TCRdb ran CATT on the multiplex PCR reads. This sample has 9,500 to 13,000 gamma-chain clones; roughly two fifths occur once, and the top ten carry 1.5% to 2%. The sequenced material came from Vdelta1+ gamma-delta thymocytes from the thymus. Receptor source: a boy younger than two who had congenital heart surgery. CDR3s include the opening cysteine and the closing phenylalanine or tryptophan. Expanded clones are given a class, and other clones once, few, many or no size at all.

clone_size: -
v_call: TRGV9
j_call: TRGJ1/TRGJ2
cdr3_nt: TGTGCCTTGTGGGGAGGGGAGAAACTCTTT
cdr3_aa: CALWGGEKLF

clone_size: -
v_call: TRGV9
j_call: TRGJ1/TRGJ2
cdr3_nt: TGTGCCTTGTGGTGTCGTTATAAGAAACTCTTT
cdr3_aa: CALWCRYKKLF

clone_size: few
v_call: TRGV9
j_call: TRGJ1/TRGJ2
cdr3_nt: TGTGCCTTGTGGGAGCTGAATGATTATAAGAAACTCTTT
cdr3_aa: CALWELNDYKKLF

clone_size: -
v_call: TRGV9
j_call: TRGJ1/TRGJ2
cdr3_nt: TGTGCCTTGTGGCCGGGAAAGAAACTCTTT
cdr3_aa: CALWPGKKLF

clone_size: -
v_call: TRGV9
j_call: TRGJ1/TRGJ2
cdr3_nt: TGTGCCTTGTGGGAGGCTTACTCTTATTATAAGAAACTCTTT
cdr3_aa: CALWEAYSYYKKLF

clone_size: -
v_call: TRGV9
j_call: TRGJ1/TRGJ2
cdr3_nt: TGTGCCTTGTGGGGTCCTAATAAGAAACTCTTT
cdr3_aa: CALWGPNKKLF

clone_size: few
v_call: TRGV3
j_call: TRGJ1/TRGJ2
cdr3_nt: TGTGCCACCTGGGCCCCGAACCCACAAAGCCAGTATTATAAGAAACTCTTT
cdr3_aa: CATWAPNPQSQYYKKLF

clone_size: -
v_call: TRGV9
j_call: TRGJ1/TRGJ2
cdr3_nt: TGTGCCTTCTTATATTATAAGAAACTCTTT
cdr3_aa: CAFLYYKKLF

clone_size: few
v_call: TRGV9
j_call: TRGJ1/TRGJ2
cdr3_nt: TGTGCCTTGTGGGAGCGAATAAGTAAGAAACTCTTT
cdr3_aa: CALWERISKKLF

clone_size: -
v_call: TRGV5
j_call: TRGJP1
cdr3_nt: TGTGCCACCTGGGACAGATGGTTCAAGATATTT
cdr3_aa: CATWDRWFKIF

clone_size: -
v_call: TRGV9
j_call: TRGJ1/TRGJ2
cdr3_nt: TGTGCCTTGTGGGGCCCTGGGACTAAGAAACTCTTT
cdr3_aa: CALWGPGTKKLF

clone_size: -
v_call: TRGV9
j_call: TRGJ1/TRGJ2
cdr3_nt: TGTGCCTTGTGGTCCCCTTATTATAAGAAACTCTTC
cdr3_aa: CALWSPYYKKLF

clone_size: few
v_call: TRGV4
j_call: TRGJ1/TRGJ2
cdr3_nt: TGTGCCACCTGGGATGAATGGTATTATAAGAAACTCTTT
cdr3_aa: CATWDEWYYKKLF

clone_size: -
v_call: TRGV9
j_call: TRGJ1/TRGJ2
cdr3_nt: TGTGCCTTGTGGGAGGTGCGGAATAAGAAACTCTTT
cdr3_aa: CALWEVRNKKLF

clone_size: -
v_call: TRGV9
j_call: TRGJ1/TRGJ2
cdr3_nt: TGTGCCTGGTGGGAGGTGCATGGGAAACTCTTT
cdr3_aa: CAWWEVHGKLF

clone_size: few
v_call: TRGV3
j_call: TRGJ1/TRGJ2
cdr3_nt: TGTGCCACCTGGGACAGAGCAGGTTATTATAAGAAACTCTTT
cdr3_aa: CATWDRAGYYKKLF

clone_size: -
v_call: TRGV9
j_call: TRGJ1/TRGJ2
cdr3_nt: TGTGCCTTGTGGGAGAACGACTTCAGGTATTATAAGAAACTCTTT
cdr3_aa: CALWENDFRYYKKLF

clone_size: -
v_call: TRGV8
j_call: TRGJ1/TRGJ2
cdr3_nt: TGTGCCTCCTTGGGTTATTATAAGAAACTCTTT
cdr3_aa: CASLGYYKKLF

clone_size: -
v_call: TRGV9
j_call: TRGJ1/TRGJ2
cdr3_nt: TGTGCCTTGTGGGAGGGCCGAGATTATTATAAGAAACTCTTT
cdr3_aa: CALWEGRDYYKKLF

clone_size: few
v_call: TRGV9
j_call: TRGJ1/TRGJ2
cdr3_nt: TGTGCCTTGTGGGAGGTGTCGGCCCCCTCCCCCTCACCGCGTTATTATAAGAAACTCTTT
cdr3_aa: CALWEVSAPSPSPRYYKKLF

clone_size: -
v_call: TRGV9
j_call: TRGJ1/TRGJ2
cdr3_nt: TGTGCCTTGTGGGAGGTCGGATCGAATTATTATAAGAAACTCTTT
cdr3_aa: CALWEVGSNYYKKLF

clone_size: medium-sized
v_call: TRGV5
j_call: TRGJ1/TRGJ2
cdr3_nt: TGTGCCACCTGGGACAGGCGGGGTTATTATAAGAAACTCTTT
cdr3_aa: CATWDRRGYYKKLF

clone_size: few
v_call: TRGV9
j_call: TRGJ1/TRGJ2
cdr3_nt: TGTGCCTTGTGGGAGGTGCCGGGACCTTATAAGAAACTCTTT
cdr3_aa: CALWEVPGPYKKLF

clone_size: few
v_call: TRGV9
j_call: TRGJ1/TRGJ2
cdr3_nt: TGTGCCTTGTGGGGCCATTATAAGAAACTCTTT
cdr3_aa: CALWGHYKKLF

clone_size: few
v_call: TRGV9
j_call: TRGJ1/TRGJ2
cdr3_nt: TGTGCCTTGTGGGAGGCGGGGTATTATAAGAAACTCTTT
cdr3_aa: CALWEAGYYKKLF

clone_size: -
v_call: TRGV9
j_call: TRGJP2
cdr3_nt: TGTGCCTTGTGGGAGCTATATAGTAGTGACTGGATCAAGACGTTT
cdr3_aa: CALWELYSSDWIKTF

clone_size: few
v_call: TRGV4
j_call: TRGJ1/TRGJ2
cdr3_nt: TGTGCCACCTGGGATGGGCATAAGAAACTCTTT
cdr3_aa: CATWDGHKKLF

clone_size: few
v_call: TRGV3
j_call: TRGJ1/TRGJ2
cdr3_nt: TGTGCCACCTGGGGGTATTATAAGAAACTCTTT
cdr3_aa: CATWGYYKKLF

clone_size: -
v_call: TRGV9
j_call: TRGJ1/TRGJ2
cdr3_nt: TGTGCCTTGTGGGAGGTGCAGGTCGGGTATTATAAGAAACTCTTT
cdr3_aa: CALWEVQVGYYKKLF

clone_size: few
v_call: TRGV5
j_call: TRGJ1/TRGJ2
cdr3_nt: TGTGCCACCTGGGACAGTAATAAGAAACTCTTT
cdr3_aa: CATWDSNKKLF

clone_size: few
v_call: TRGV5
j_call: TRGJ1/TRGJ2
cdr3_nt: TGTGCCACCTGGGACAGGTCCAGCGGAGTGGGGTATAAGAAACTCTTT
cdr3_aa: CATWDRSSGVGYKKLF

clone_size: few
v_call: TRGV4
j_call: TRGJ1/TRGJ2
cdr3_nt: TGTGCCACCTGGGATGTTGAGAAACTCTTT
cdr3_aa: CATWDVEKLF

clone_size: few
v_call: TRGV9
j_call: TRGJ1/TRGJ2
cdr3_nt: TGTGCCTTGTGGGAGGTGCTCTATAAGAAACTCTTT
cdr3_aa: CALWEVLYKKLF

clone_size: few
v_call: TRGV9
j_call: TRGJ1/TRGJ2
cdr3_nt: TGTGCCTTGTGGACCCTCCTGAATTATTATAAGAAACTCTTT
cdr3_aa: CALWTLLNYYKKLF

clone_size: -
v_call: TRGV4
j_call: TRGJ1/TRGJ2
cdr3_nt: TGTGCCAGCACTTATTATAAGAAACTCTTT
cdr3_aa: CASTYYKKLF

clone_size: -
v_call: TRGV9
j_call: TRGJ1/TRGJ2
cdr3_nt: TGTGCCTTGTCTACGGGGCGATATTATAAGAAACTCTTT
cdr3_aa: CALSTGRYYKKLF

clone_size: -
v_call: TRGV9
j_call: TRGJ1/TRGJ2
cdr3_nt: TGTGCCTTGTGGGAGGTGGACGGGAATTATTATAAGAAACTCTTT
cdr3_aa: CALWEVDGNYYKKLF

clone_size: -
v_call: TRGV9
j_call: TRGJ1/TRGJ2
cdr3_nt: TGCGCCTTGTGGGATTATAAGAAACTCTTT
cdr3_aa: CALWDYKKLF

clone_size: few
v_call: TRGV9
j_call: TRGJ1/TRGJ2
cdr3_nt: TGTGCCTTGTGGGAGCCCGCAAAAAATTATTATAAGAAACTCTTT
cdr3_aa: CALWEPAKNYYKKLF

clone_size: few
v_call: TRGV2
j_call: TRGJP1
cdr3_nt: TGTGCCACCTGGGACGGGCCATGCACTGGTTGGTTCAAGATATTT
cdr3_aa: CATWDGPCTGWFKIF

clone_size: few
v_call: TRGV8
j_call: TRGJ1/TRGJ2
cdr3_nt: TGTGCCACCTGGGATAGTTGTTATAAGAAACTCTTT
cdr3_aa: CATWDSCYKKLF

clone_size: few
v_call: TRGV4
j_call: TRGJ1/TRGJ2
cdr3_nt: TGTGCCACCTGGGAGGTGAATTATAAGAAACTCTTT
cdr3_aa: CATWEVNYKKLF

clone_size: -
v_call: TRGV5
j_call: TRGJ1/TRGJ2
cdr3_nt: TGTGCCACCTGGGACCACGTGTCAGGATATAAGAAACTCTTT
cdr3_aa: CATWDHVSGYKKLF

clone_size: -
v_call: TRGV9
j_call: TRGJ1/TRGJ2
cdr3_nt: TGTGCCTTGTGGGAACGTAATTATAAGAAACTCTTT
cdr3_aa: CALWERNYKKLF

clone_size: -
v_call: TRGV9
j_call: TRGJ1/TRGJ2
cdr3_nt: TGTGCCTTGTGGGAGGTTAGGGCAGGATATAAGAAACTCTTT
cdr3_aa: CALWEVRAGYKKLF

clone_size: few
v_call: TRGV3
j_call: TRGJ1/TRGJ2
cdr3_nt: TGTGCCACCTGGGACAGGCGCAAGAAACTCTTT
cdr3_aa: CATWDRRKKLF

clone_size: -
v_call: TRGV5
j_call: TRGJP2
cdr3_nt: TGTGCCACCTGGGACGGCCCGAGTGGGGATTGGATCAAGACGTTT
cdr3_aa: CATWDGPSGDWIKTF

clone_size: -
v_call: TRGV5
j_call: TRGJ1/TRGJ2
cdr3_nt: TGTGCCACCTGGGATAGAAAGAAACTCTTT
cdr3_aa: CATWDRKKLF

clone_size: few
v_call: TRGV3
j_call: TRGJ1/TRGJ2
cdr3_nt: TGTGCCACCTGGCCCGGTCCGCGGGGTAAGAAACTCTTT
cdr3_aa: CATWPGPRGKKLF

clone_size: -
v_call: TRGV4
j_call: TRGJ1/TRGJ2
cdr3_nt: TGTGCCACCTGGGATGGGCCTATACGTTATTATTATAAGAAACTCTTT
cdr3_aa: CATWDGPIRYYYKKLF

clone_size: -
v_call: TRGV2
j_call: TRGJ1/TRGJ2
cdr3_nt: TGTGCCACCTGGGACGCCCCGGATTATAAGAAACTCTTT
cdr3_aa: CATWDAPDYKKLF

clone_size: few
v_call: TRGV9
j_call: TRGJ1/TRGJ2
cdr3_nt: TGTGCCTTGTGGGAAGCCAATAAGAAACTCTTT
cdr3_aa: CALWEANKKLF

clone_size: -
v_call: TRGV5
j_call: TRGJ1/TRGJ2
cdr3_nt: TGTGCCACCTGGGAACCCTATTATAAGAAACTCTTT
cdr3_aa: CATWEPYYKKLF

clone_size: few
v_call: TRGV5
j_call: TRGJ1/TRGJ2
cdr3_nt: TGTGCCACCTGGGACAGGCGGGCTAGGTATAAGCAACTCTTT
cdr3_aa: CATWDRRARYKQLF

clone_size: few
v_call: TRGV9
j_call: TRGJ1/TRGJ2
cdr3_nt: TGTGCCTTGTGGGAGGTGTGTTATAAGAAACTCTTT
cdr3_aa: CALWEVCYKKLF